This T cell receptor (beta chain) was sequenced in a study of blood T cell repertoires in COVID-19 (dated by TCRdb to the early 2020s). Study-level background: Samples covering the acute and convalescent phases of COVID-19 were provided by collaborators in the United States, Italy and Spain. The samples were drawn from two sources: the first 160 participants of the ongoing ImmuneRACE study, and 1,254 subjects contributed by 6 global collaborators. Subjects who had been exposed to COVID-19, were actively infected with it, or had recovered from it provided the deeply sampled blood TCRbeta repertoires that made up the dataset. A de-identified subject ID, COVID-19 status, age in years and sex were almost always included in the sample metadata. Where available, HLA class I and class II types were obtained from metadata supplied by the sample provider rather than from assay-based typing. The prospective study material was composed of cDNA or gDNA derived from T cells, B-cell-depleted T cells, or PBMCs. A freely available public database, intended as a resource for researchers studying the immune response to SARS-CoV-2, is where the repertoires were released.

One collaborating source in Seattle enrolled patients during active infection and followed them longitudinally through the course of disease. Each collaborating institution followed its own protocols to collect whole blood in K2EDTA tubes. For TCRbeta analysis, collaborators shipped samples in one of three forms: frozen whole blood, isolated PBMCs, or DNA extracted from either of those sample types. Overall results and qualifications from the work: How much clinical and demographic metadata was included differed by source and by participant, and the metadata was provided uncurated.

In the case of this clone: Its antigen remains unidentified. No base-level quality is on record; no much larger clone is a single base apart.

TCRbeta CDR3 regions were amplified from genomic DNA using the immunoSEQ Assay, a bias-controlled multiplex PCR. Concerning the study's data processing: Within the assay, amplification of reference gene primers was used to estimate how many nucleated cells each sample contained. Sequence reads were collapsed and filtered to measure the absolute abundance of every unique TCRbeta CDR3 rearrangement. For each sample, productive Simpson clonality was calculated by taking the square root of Simpson's diversity index across productive rearrangements. TCRdb stores this immuneACCESS table with in-frame sequences only. Part of the clones is absent; in the studies checked, under half of the shortfall reflects unresolved V genes, and no reason is known for the rest. The V and J calls and clone size are taken from that table; D and trimming were inferred from the DNA. This sample comprises about 210,000 clones, 85% of them detected only once. Under 0.95% of the sample belongs to the ten largest clones.

The receptor was isolated from a man aged 60-69 years with COVID-19, enrolled during active disease. Sequencing was carried out using peripheral blood.

The CDR3 protein is CASSRASQRSGNTIYF. In nucleotide form, the sequence is TGTGCCAGCAGCCGGGCTAGCCAGCGCTCTGGAAACACCATATATTTT. The rearrangement combines TRBV9 with TRBJ1-3, with no confident D gene call. CDR1 and CDR2 (SGDLS, YYNGEE) derive from the germline V gene. The CDR3 covers 16 residues, taking in both the cysteine and the phenylalanine. Here the CDR3 DNA is all that survives: 48 bases in frame from base 1. V is shortened by 4 bases, J by 0 bases, and the region joining them spans 14 bases. The reference TRBV9 and TRBJ1-3 proteins fill in what lies around the CDR3, so the full variable domain reads DSGVTQTPKHLITATGQRVTLRCSPRSGDLSVYWYQQSLDQGLQFLIQYYNGEERAKGNILERFSAQQFPDLHSELNLSSLELGDSALYFCASSRASQRSGNTIYFGEGSWLTVV.